The clone carrying this T cell receptor (beta chain) has a count of ten or more. Its target is not known. This entry belongs to a study of regulatory T cells in long-lasting Graves disease. This sample's time point: newly diagnosed GD, antithyroid drugs for less than 3 months. Generation of the TCR library employed RNA extracted from PBMCs. Trimming removed 6 bases from V and 0 bases from J, with 12 bases in between. The length of the CDR3 is 15 residues. Study conclusions and caveats: TRBV28 was favored in persistent disease, as were TRBJ1-2 and TRBJ2-5.

Combining iRepertoire HTBI primers with Arm-PCR of CDR3 regions, the authors built TCR beta libraries. TCRdb reprocessed the multiplex PCR reads via MiXCR and lists one record per CDR3 protein. The data hold over 400,000 distinct CDR3 sequences, with about 14% observed a single time. These same data were also listed under a study on T cells in Graves' hyperthyroidism and ophthalmopathy. From that report: Not enrolled were patients with uncontrolled infection, other autoimmune disease, pregnancy or lactation.

The rearrangement uses TRBV12-3 or TRBV12-4 and TRBJ2-1; D unclear. The sample here was peripheral blood mononuclear cells (PBMCs), taken at new diagnosis, from a patient treated with antithyroid drugs. The clonotype was recovered from a woman in her 50s with Graves disease. The CDR3 coding sequence is TGTGCCAGCAGACCCAGGTCTAGCTCCTACAATGAGCAGTTCTTC. Encoded protein: CASRPRSSSYNEQFF.